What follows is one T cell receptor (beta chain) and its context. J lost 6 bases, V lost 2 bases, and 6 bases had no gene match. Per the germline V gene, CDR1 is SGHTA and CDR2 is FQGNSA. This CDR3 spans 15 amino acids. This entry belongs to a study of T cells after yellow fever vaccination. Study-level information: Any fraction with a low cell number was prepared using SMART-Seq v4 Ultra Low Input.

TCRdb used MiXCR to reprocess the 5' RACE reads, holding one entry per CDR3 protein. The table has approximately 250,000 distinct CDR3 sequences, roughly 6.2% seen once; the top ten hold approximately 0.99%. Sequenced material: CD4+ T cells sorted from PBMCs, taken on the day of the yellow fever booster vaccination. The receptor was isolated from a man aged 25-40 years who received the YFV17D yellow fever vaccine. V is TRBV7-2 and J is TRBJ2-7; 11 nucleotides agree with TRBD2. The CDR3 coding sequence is TGTGCCAGCAGCTTACAGCCCGGGACTAGCGGCGAGCAGTACTTC. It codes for CASSLQPGTSGEQYF.